This entry describes one T cell receptor beta chain. This specimen comes from a study of blood T cell repertoires in COVID-19. As for the study in general: COVID-19 samples collected from the United States, Italy and Spain covered acute and convalescent phases.

Trimming removed 1 base at V and 1 base at J, with 7 bases between. Germline CDR1 SQVTM, CDR2 ANQGSEA. The CDR3 loop spans 14 amino acids. Using immunoSEQ multiplex PCR, the repertoire was profiled, and TCRdb retains in-frame clones only, with some absent. The sample lists fewer than 200,000 clones; 84% were seen once. The sample comprised peripheral blood. This chain connects TRBV29-1 to TRBJ2-2; D is unclear. The TCR was taken from a woman of 80 years or more with COVID-19, enrolled during active disease. CDR3 DNA: TGCAGCGTTGAAGCTCGAGGGAACACCGGGGAGCTGTTTTTT. It yields the protein CSVEARGNTGELFF.